The entry that follows covers one T cell receptor (beta chain) sequence. Its antigen is not identified. These data are taken from a study of blood T cells in healthy people across ages. PCR was performed a second time for about 7 to 12 cycles using a sample-barcoded 5' primer and a J-beta primer mix. TCRdb redid the calling of the 5' RACE reads with MiXCR, one entry per CDR3 protein. The sample has about 640,000 distinct CDR3 sequences; roughly 50% are singletons. The germline V and J ends were trimmed by 4 bases and 0 bases, with 18 bases remaining between them. This CDR3 is 16 amino acids long. The germline V gene encodes CDR1 SQVTM and CDR2 ANQGSEA. Per sample, extraction of total RNA gave at least 5 micrograms in every case. The study's findings and limits: Per million T cells, the diversity of TCR beta decreased roughly linearly as age advanced. More naive CD4+ cells and higher diversity marked long-lived donors relative to aged donors.

The TCR was taken from a man aged 55 to 70 in good health. V and J are TRBV29-1 and TRBJ1-2, with a weak D call TRBD1 (6 bases). Sequencing was done on a sample of blood. DNA for the CDR3: TGCAGCGTTGGTCAGCAGGGGAGCTTAGCTAACTATGGCTACACCTTC. Encoded protein: CSVGQQGSLANYGYTF.